The present T cell receptor (beta chain) was sequenced within a study of blood T cell repertoires in COVID-19. Study-level background: COVID-19 samples collected from the United States, Italy and Spain covered acute and convalescent phases. T cells, B-cell-depleted T cells, or PBMCs provided the cDNA or gDNA that served as material.

How the authors handled the data: Counts of nucleated cells, estimated from reference gene primer amplification, were obtained. Only in-frame clones appear in the TCRdb table, and some are missing; sequencing was by immunoSEQ multiplex PCR. V, J and clone size derive from that table, while D and trimming were established from the DNA sequence. Of tens of thousands of clones listed, about 86% are singletons. The CDR3 has 15 residues. Looked up from germline, CDR1 is SGHNT and CDR2 is YENEEA. Trimming stripped 5 bases from V and 4 bases from J, with 15 bases between. This clone was seen a handful of times.

The V gene is TRBV11-3, the J gene TRBJ1-3; D is perhaps TRBD1 (6 bases). The source is a woman of 80 years or more in a cohort sampled during active or convalescent COVID-19. Sequenced material: peripheral blood. The DNA of the CDR3 is TGTGCCAGCAGCCTCAGGGGTTTGTTGGGAAACACCATATATTTT. Its protein is CASSLRGLLGNTIYF.